This T cell receptor beta chain was recovered during a study of T cells in Graves' hyperthyroidism and ophthalmopathy. Notes on the study in general: Separating ophthalmopathy from stable hyperthyroidism was achieved by a 13 V-J model. Ophthalmopathy onset followed model prediction by a median roughly 6.5 months. Appearing also in blood were most of the thyroid clonotypes expanded above 0.001.

This clonotype was seen more than once but under ten times. Its antigen is unknown. The CDR3 regions of TCR beta were amplified from RNA transcripts. With the HTBI primer set, the TCR CDR3 went through a first round of RT-PCR. TCRdb used MiXCR to reprocess the multiplex PCR reads, holding one entry per CDR3 protein. The sample holds about 640,000 distinct CDR3 sequences, 45% seen once. CDR3 size: 15 residues. Germline loops: CDR1 SQVTM, CDR2 ANQGSEA. Trimming took off 0 bases at V and 1 base at J, with 13 bases between the two ends. Uncontrolled infection, other autoimmune disease, pregnancy or lactation barred patients from enrollment.

The sequencing sample was made of peripheral blood or thyroid tissue (not recorded which). The rearrangement uses TRBV29-1 and TRBJ2-7, with D perhaps given as TRBD1 or TRBD2 (5 bases each). The receptor comes from an adult man with Graves' disease, either hyperthyroidism or ophthalmopathy (not recorded which). In nucleotides, the CDR3 is TGCAGCGTTGAAGATCTTCCAGGGAGTTCCTACGAGCAGTACTTC. Protein sequence: CSVEDLPGSSYEQYF.